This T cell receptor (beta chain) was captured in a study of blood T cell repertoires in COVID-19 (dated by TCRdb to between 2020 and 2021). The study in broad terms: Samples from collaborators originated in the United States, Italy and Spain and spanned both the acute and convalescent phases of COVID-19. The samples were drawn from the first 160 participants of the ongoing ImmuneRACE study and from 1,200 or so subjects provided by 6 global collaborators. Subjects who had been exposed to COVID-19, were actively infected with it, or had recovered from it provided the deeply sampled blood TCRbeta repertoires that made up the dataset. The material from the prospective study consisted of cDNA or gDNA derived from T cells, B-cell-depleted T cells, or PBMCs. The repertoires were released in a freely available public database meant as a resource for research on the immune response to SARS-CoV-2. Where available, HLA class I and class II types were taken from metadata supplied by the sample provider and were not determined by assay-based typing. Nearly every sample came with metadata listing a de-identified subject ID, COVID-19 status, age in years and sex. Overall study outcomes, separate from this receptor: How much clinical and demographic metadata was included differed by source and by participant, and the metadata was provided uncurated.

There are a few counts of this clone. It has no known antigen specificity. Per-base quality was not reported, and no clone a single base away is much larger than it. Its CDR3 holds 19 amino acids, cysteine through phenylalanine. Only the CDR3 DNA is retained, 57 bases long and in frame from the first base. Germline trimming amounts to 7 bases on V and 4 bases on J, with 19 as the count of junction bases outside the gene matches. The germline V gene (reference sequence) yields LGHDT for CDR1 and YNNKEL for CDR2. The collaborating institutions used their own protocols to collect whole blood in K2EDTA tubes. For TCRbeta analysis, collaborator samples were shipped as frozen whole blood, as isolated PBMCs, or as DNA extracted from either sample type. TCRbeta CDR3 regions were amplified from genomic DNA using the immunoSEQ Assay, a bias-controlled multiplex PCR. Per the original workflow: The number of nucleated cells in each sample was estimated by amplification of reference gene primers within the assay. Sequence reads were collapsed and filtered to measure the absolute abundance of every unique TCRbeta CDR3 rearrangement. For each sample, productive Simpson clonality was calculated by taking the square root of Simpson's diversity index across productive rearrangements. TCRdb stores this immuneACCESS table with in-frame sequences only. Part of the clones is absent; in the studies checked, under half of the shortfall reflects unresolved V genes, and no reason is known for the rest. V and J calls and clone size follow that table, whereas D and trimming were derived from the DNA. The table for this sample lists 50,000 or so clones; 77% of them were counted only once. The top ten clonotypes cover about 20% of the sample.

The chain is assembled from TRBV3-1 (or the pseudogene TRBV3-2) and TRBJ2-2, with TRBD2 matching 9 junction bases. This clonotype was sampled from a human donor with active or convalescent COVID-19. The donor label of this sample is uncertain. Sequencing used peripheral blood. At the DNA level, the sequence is TGTGCCAGCAACCCGGGGGGACTAGCCTTTTCCAGGGGCACCGGGGAGCTGTTTTTT. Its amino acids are CASNPGGLAFSRGTGELFF.